This entry lists 8 T cell receptor beta chains sequenced from one sample in a study of blood T cell repertoires in COVID-19. Clones were sequenced by immunoSEQ multiplex PCR, and TCRdb holds only the in-frame ones, with some missing. The sample has over 250,000 clones, approximately 91% seen once; the top ten hold 0.65% to 0.95%. The sample taken for sequencing was peripheral blood. The receptors were gathered from a woman under 40 with acute or convalescent COVID-19.

The chain links TRBV5-6 to TRBJ1-1; D may be TRBD1 (5 bases). The CDR3 loop spans 16 amino acids. Trimming removed 1 base from V and 0 bases from J, with 13 bases in between. CDR1 and CDR2 from the germline V gene are SGHDT and YYEEEE. The CDR3, as DNA: TGTGCCAGCAGCTTGATTCTAGACAGAATGAACACTGAAGCTTTCTTT. Protein sequence: CASSLILDRMNTEAFF.

V gene TRBV14 combines with J gene TRBJ2-1; maybe TRBD2 (6 bases). V was pared by 4 bases and J by 0 bases, with 19 bases between. CDR1 SGHDN and CDR2 FVKESK come from the germline V gene. CDR3 length equals 18 residues. This CDR3 reads CASSPNGGSPFSYNEQFF. The CDR3 DNA is TGTGCCAGCAGCCCGAATGGAGGGAGTCCATTCTCCTACAATGAGCAGTTCTTC.

J is TRBJ2-3 and V is TRBV19; possible D gene TRBD1, 5 bases. The V gene lost 3 bases and the J gene lost 0 bases, with 10 bases spanning the gap. Germline CDR1 and CDR2: LNHDA and SQIVND (reference sequence). CDR3 length: 15 amino acids. CDR3 residues: CASSMTAVSTDTQYF. CDR3 in DNA: TGTGCCAGTAGTATGACAGCCGTTAGCACAGATACGCAGTATTTT.

The chain employs TRBV6-2 or TRBV6-3 and TRBJ2-7; 7 bases fit TRBD1. The CDR3 runs to 15 residues. Germline V gene data show CDR1 as MNHEY and CDR2 as SVGEGT. With V trimmed by 5 bases and J by 2 bases, 9 bases remained unmatched. For the CDR3, the DNA is TGTGCCAGCAGTCTACCTATGACAGGGACCTACGAGCAGTACTTC. It specifies CASSLPMTGTYEQYF.

The gene calls are TRBV19 and TRBJ2-2; 14 bases map to TRBD2. Trimming at V came to 4 bases and at J to 5 bases, leaving 0 bases not matched to a gene. The length of the CDR3 is 15 residues. In germline, CDR1 is LNHDA, CDR2 SQIVND (reference sequence). The chain's CDR3 is CASSRTSGRTGELFF. DNA for the CDR3: TGTGCCAGTAGTAGGACTAGCGGGAGGACCGGGGAGCTGTTTTTT.

The V gene is TRBV23-1, the J gene TRBJ2-1; 7 positions match TRBD2. TRBV23-1 is treated as an ORF (open reading frame) with a function not yet certain. V lost 2 bases, J lost 3 bases, and 10 bases stayed unmatched. The CDR3 is 17 amino acids. CDR3 DNA: TGCGCCAGCAGTCAACCCGCGGGGAGGGCCAACTACAATGAGCAGTTCTTC. This sequence encodes CASSQPAGRANYNEQFF.

This clone showed up just once. The V gene is TRBV5-1, the J gene TRBJ2-7; TRBD2 aligns across 7 bases. V gave up 4 bases and J gave up 2 bases; unmatched junction bases: 3. The length of the CDR3 is 13 residues. Germline V gene sequence: CDR1 SGHRS, CDR2 YFSETQ. In DNA, the CDR3 is TGCGCCAGCAGCCGAGCGGGGACCTACGAGCAGTACTTC. Translated, it gives CASSRAGTYEQYF.

This clone was recorded only once. The V and J genes are TRBV13 and TRBJ2-7; tentatively, D is TRBD1 (5 bases). Germline V gives CDR1 PRHDT, CDR2 FYEKMQ (reference sequence). The CDR3 runs 14 residues. Trimming pared 3 bases from V and 5 bases from J, leaving 14 bases between. CDR3 DNA: TGTGCCAGCAGCTTTAGTCCAGGGAATAACGAGCAGTACTTC. This encodes CASSFSPGNNEQYF. Filled out from reference TRBV13 and TRBJ2-7, the complete variable domain reads AAGVIQSPRHLIKEKRETATLKCYPIPRHDTVYWYQQGPGQDPQFLISFYEKMQSDKGSIPDRFSAQQFSDYHSELNMSSLELGDSALYFCASSFSPGNNEQYFGPGTRLTVT.